The clone carrying this TCR beta chain came up once. The CDR3 runs 14 residues. Trimming removed 1 base from V and 3 bases from J, with 8 bases in between. The germline gives CDR1 SGHTA, CDR2 FQGNSA. The PCR had 60 Vbeta and 13 Jbeta primers. Libraries were prepared by immunoSEQ multiplex PCR; TCRdb keeps only in-frame clonotypes and omits some of them. The data hold about 130,000 clones, with roughly 79% observed a single time. This sample is part of a study of cytomegalovirus exposure and HLA in healthy donors. J is TRBJ2-3 and V is TRBV7-2; D uncertain. Sequencing was performed on PBMCs. This sequence was found in a boy between 2 and 10 years old in good health and CMV-seronegative. CDR3 region: CASSLDTATDTQYF. The DNA for the CDR3 is TGTGCCAGCAGCTTAGATACTGCTACAGATACGCAGTATTTT.